These 6 T cell receptor beta chains were sequenced from one sample in a study of cytomegalovirus exposure and HLA in healthy donors. TCRdb keeps only in-frame clones here, not all; method: immunoSEQ multiplex PCR. Here the sample spans roughly 250,000 clones, around 90% being singletons. Sequenced input: PBMCs. The receptors stem from a woman aged 18 to 35 in good health and CMV-seronegative.

Only a few counts were recorded for this clone. This sequence joins TRBV11-2 and TRBJ2-7; TRBD2 might be the D (6 bases). This CDR3 region has 13 residues. V was shortened by 2 bases and J by 4 bases, with 9 bases between the two germline ends. The germline V gene has CDR1 SGHAT and CDR2 FQNNGV. CDR3: CASSLSGRYEQYF. The CDR3 DNA reads as TGTGCCAGCAGCTTAAGTGGGAGGTACGAGCAGTACTTC.

This chain joins TRBV6-5 and TRBJ2-1, with 9 bases aligning to TRBD1. V was pared by 5 bases and J by 4 bases, with 6 bases of the junction left unmatched. The germline V gene has CDR1 MNHEY and CDR2 SVGAGI. The CDR3 sequence is 15 residues long. CDR3 amino acids: CASSHGQGSYNEQFF. CDR3 coding DNA: TGTGCCAGCAGTCACGGACAGGGGAGTTACAATGAGCAGTTCTTC.

The rearrangement links TRBV4-1 to TRBJ2-1; 8 bases are a match to TRBD2. V lost 1 base, J lost 2 bases, and 4 bases stayed unmatched. CDR3 length: 16 amino acids. Germline CDR1 MGHRA, CDR2 YSYEKL. This CDR3 is CASSQVAGGAYNEQFF. In DNA form, the CDR3 reads TGCGCCAGCAGCCAAGTGGCCGGGGGGGCCTACAATGAGCAGTTCTTC.

The chain uses TRBV11-2 and TRBJ2-7, with D uncertain. CDR1 and CDR2 from the germline V gene are SGHAT and FQNNGV. The CDR3 is 13 residues long. As DNA, the CDR3 is TGTGCCAGCAGCTTAGGAAAGGTTAGCCCTCCCAAAGTC. Protein sequence: CASSLGKVSPPKV.

This chain links TRBV2 with TRBJ2-3; 7 bases agree with TRBD2. This CDR3 has 16 residues. Germline CDR1 is SNHLY and CDR2 is FYNNEI. After removal of 8 bases from V and 1 base from J, the junction contained 12 bases not matched to a gene. The CDR3: CASCRRVAGGTDTQYF. The CDR3 DNA reads as TGTGCCAGCTGCCGAAGGGTCGCGGGGGGCACAGATACGCAGTATTTT.

This chain connects TRBV7-6 to TRBJ2-7; D is possibly TRBD1 (6 bases). V dropped 4 bases and J dropped 2 bases, with 15 bases sitting between them. Germline-derived CDR1 and CDR2 are SGHVS and FNYEAQ. The length of the CDR3 is 15 residues. CDR3 sequence: CASSSRDTGTYEQYF. CDR3 in DNA: TGTGCCAGCAGCTCCCGGGACACCGGGACCTACGAGCAGTACTTC.